Listed here are 5 T cell receptor beta chains from one sample, sequenced in a study of blood T cell repertoires in COVID-19. Here immunoSEQ multiplex PCR was the method, and the copy in TCRdb shows in-frame clones only, minus some. The table includes 65,000 to 90,000 clones, around 79% detected once. Sequenced: peripheral blood. The source of these receptors is a man between 60 and 75 years old with active or convalescent COVID-19.

The chain couples TRBV5-4 to TRBJ2-5; 10 bases are shared with TRBD2. This CDR3 contains 15 residues. Germline V CDR1 and CDR2: SGHNT, YYREEE (reference sequence). The ends lost 1 base at V and 2 bases at J; junction bases unmatched: 2. CDR3: CASSLSGGVQETQYF. CDR3 DNA: TGTGCCAGCAGCTTGAGCGGGGGGGTTCAAGAGACCCAGTACTTC.

The table lists this clone with many counts. The V call is TRBV2, the J call TRBJ2-3; D perhaps matches TRBD2 (5 bases). V lost 11 bases, J lost 9 bases, and 15 bases lay in between. CDR1 and CDR2 from the germline V gene are SNHLY and FYNNEI. The CDR3 totals 11 residues. CDR3 in DNA: TGTGCCTCCCCTCGAAGCGGAACGCAGTATTTT. Protein product: CASPRSGTQYF.

The chain joins TRBV6-5 to TRBJ2-7; D possibly corresponds to TRBD1 (7 bases). Per the germline V gene, CDR1 is MNHEY and CDR2 is SVGAGI. The CDR3 spans 14 residues. Trimming left V 6 bases short and J 3 bases short, with 15 bases between. The CDR3 protein is CASSRDREVYEQYF. CDR3 in DNA: TGTGCCAGCAGCAGAGACAGGGAGGTCTACGAGCAGTACTTC.

The chain carries TRBV6-5 and TRBJ2-1, with 9 bases matching TRBD1. Germline trimming cut 4 bases from V and 5 bases from J; bases unmatched to any gene: 3. CDR1 MNHEY and CDR2 SVGAGI come from the germline V gene. This CDR3 comprises 14 residues. DNA of the CDR3: TGTGCCAGCAGTTCCGGGACAGGGCACAATGAGCAGTTCTTC. It translates to CASSSGTGHNEQFF.

The chain uses TRBV10-3 and TRBJ2-7; 7 nucleotides line up with TRBD1. J lost 10 bases, V lost 5 bases, and 14 bases had no gene match. CDR3 length: 14 amino acids. CDR1 ENHRY and CDR2 SYGVKD come from the germline V gene. CDR3 bases: TGTGCCATCAGTCCGGGACAGAAAAAGGACCTACAGTACTTC. Translation gives CAISPGQKKDLQYF.